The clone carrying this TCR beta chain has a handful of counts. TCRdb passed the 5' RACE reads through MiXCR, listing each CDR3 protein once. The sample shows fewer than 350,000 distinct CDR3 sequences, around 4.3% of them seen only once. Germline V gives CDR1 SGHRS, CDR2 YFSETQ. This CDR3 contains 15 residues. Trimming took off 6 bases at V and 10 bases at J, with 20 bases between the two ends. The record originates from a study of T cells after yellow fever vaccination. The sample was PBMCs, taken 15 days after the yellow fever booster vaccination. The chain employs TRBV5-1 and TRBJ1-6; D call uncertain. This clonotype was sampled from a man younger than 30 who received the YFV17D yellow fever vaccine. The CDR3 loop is CASILSWGRPSPLHF. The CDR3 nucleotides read TGCGCCAGCATCCTATCGTGGGGTCGCCCCTCACCCCTCCACTTT. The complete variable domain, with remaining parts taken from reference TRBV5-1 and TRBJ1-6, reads KAGVTQTPRYLIKTRGQQVTLSCSPISGHRSVSWYQQTPGQGLQFLFEYFSETQRNKGNFPGRFSGRQFSNSRSEMNVSTLELGDSALYLCASILSWGRPSPLHFGNGTRLTVT.